What follows are 24 T cell receptor beta chains derived from one specimen sequenced in a study of neoadjuvant anti-PD-1 for oral cavity cancer. Assay used: immunoSEQ multiplex PCR; TCRdb lists only in-frame clones, some missing. The sample shows some 6,000 clones, approximately 60% of them seen only once. The time point: after neoadjuvant nivolumab, at surgical resection. Source: tumor tissue, taken after nivolumab (anti-PD-1) treatment. The receptor source for this set is a person between 40 and 85 years old with oral cavity squamous cell carcinoma.

The genes are TRBV9 and TRBJ2-1; 9 positions match TRBD2. J gave up 8 bases and V 0 bases, and 18 bases lay outside the gene matches. Germline V CDR1 and CDR2: SGDLS, YYNGEE. The CDR3 has 19 amino acids. The CDR3 loop is CASSVAYSGGLPIGDEQFF. The CDR3, as DNA: TGTGCCAGCAGCGTAGCTTACAGCGGGGGGCTCCCGATTGGGGATGAGCAGTTCTTC.

This clone was picked up a small number of times. The rearrangement uses TRBV6-4 and TRBJ2-1; no clear D gene. The germline CDR1 and CDR2 sequences are MRHNA and SNTAGT. The CDR3 consists of 16 residues. The germline V and J ends were trimmed by 6 bases and 0 bases, with 15 bases remaining between them. Here the CDR3 DNA reads TGTGCCAGCAGCTACGATCTTCAGAGCTCCTACAATGAGCAGTTCTTC. It translates to CASSYDLQSSYNEQFF.

This rearrangement joins TRBV25-1 to TRBJ1-4; TRBD1 might be the D (5 bases). CDR3 length equals 13 residues. Germline loops: CDR1 MGHDK, CDR2 SYGVNS. Trimming removed 4 bases from V and 3 bases from J, with 6 bases in between. CDR3 loop: CASSGQSNEKLFF. Here the CDR3 DNA reads TGTGCCAGCAGTGGACAGTCTAATGAAAAACTGTTTTTT.

This clone was counted only a few times. The gene calls are TRBV9 and TRBJ2-7; D gene ambiguous. Per germline, CDR1 SGDLS and CDR2 YYNGEE. This CDR3 is built from 14 residues. Trimming took off 2 bases at V and 0 bases at J, with 9 bases between the two ends. This CDR3 reads CASSVVATSYEQYF. CDR3 DNA: TGTGCCAGCAGCGTGGTTGCTACCTCCTACGAGCAGTACTTC.

The rearrangement joins TRBV7-9 to TRBJ1-3; possibly TRBD1 for D (5 bases). Germline values: CDR1 SEHNR, CDR2 FQNEAQ (reference sequence). Trimming cost V 4 bases and J 2 bases, with 21 bases left between them. The CDR3 is made up of 18 amino acids. The CDR3 spells CASSYSGGGKLAGNTIYF. In nucleotides, the CDR3 is TGTGCCAGCAGCTATTCTGGCGGGGGAAAATTAGCTGGAAACACCATATATTTT.

A few counts support this clone. The gene calls are TRBV19 and TRBJ2-1, with 7 nucleotides matching TRBD1. Germline V gene sequence: CDR1 LNHDA, CDR2 SQIVND (reference sequence). V shed 6 bases, J shed 10 bases, and the junction held 9 bases outside the gene matches. This CDR3 spans 13 amino acids. DNA for the CDR3: TGTGCCAGTAGCTTCAACAGGGGTGAAGAGCAGTTCTTC. This encodes CASSFNRGEEQFF.

In its sample, this clone was seen a few times. The CDR3 DNA reads TGTGCCAGCAGCTTAGTGCATGCTGATGAGCAGTTCTTC. It codes for CASSLVHADEQFF. The J gene is TRBJ2-1, the V gene TRBV11-2; D gene ambiguous. The CDR3 covers 13 residues. Germline values: CDR1 SGHAT, CDR2 FQNNGV. Trimming took 1 base from V and 8 from J, leaving 9 bases between them.

The chain has TRBV10-1 and TRBJ2-5, with a tentative D call TRBD1 (5 bases). Germline lookup yields CDR1 WNHNN and CDR2 SYGVQD (reference sequence). V was shortened by 4 bases and J by 4 bases, with 13 bases between the two germline ends. CDR3 size: 14 residues. Written as DNA, the CDR3 is TGCGCCAGCAGTGCCCACAGGCCCGGAGAGACCCAGTACTTC. This encodes CASSAHRPGETQYF.

This clone was observed a few times. V is TRBV11-2 and J is TRBJ2-2; 8 bases line up with TRBD1. The junction had 2 bases not matched to a gene; V was cut back by 7 bases and J by 4 bases. CDR3 length: 13 amino acids. Germline values: CDR1 SGHAT, CDR2 FQNNGV. CDR3 loop: CASKQGGTGELFF. The DNA of the CDR3 is TGTGCCAGCAAACAGGGGGGCACCGGGGAGCTGTTTTTT.

This chain's CDR3 is CASSWGGSSYNSPLHF. In DNA form, the CDR3 reads TGTGCCAGCAGTTGGGGCGGGAGCTCCTATAATTCACCCCTCCACTTT. The chain joins TRBV6-5 to TRBJ1-6; D may be TRBD1 (5 bases). The CDR3 extends over 16 amino acids. Germline V CDR1 and CDR2: MNHEY, SVGAGI. The V end was cut by 4 bases, the J end by 0 bases, with 10 bases between.

The table lists this clone with a few counts. V is TRBV6-4 and J is TRBJ2-1, with 11 nucleotides matching TRBD2. CDR3 length equals 16 residues. V was clipped by 6 bases and J by 2 bases; unmatched bases: 6. Germline values: CDR1 MRHNA, CDR2 SNTAGT. CDR3 protein: CASSARLAGTYNEQFF. Written as DNA, the CDR3 is TGTGCCAGCAGCGCCCGACTAGCGGGAACCTACAATGAGCAGTTCTTC.

The chain couples TRBV6-1 to TRBJ2-7; 7 bases agree with TRBD1. Germline CDR1 MNHNS, CDR2 SASEGT. The ends lost 6 bases at V and 3 bases at J; junction bases unmatched: 8. This CDR3 has 14 residues. CDR3 sequence reads: CASRLQTGFYEQYF. CDR3 DNA sequence: TGTGCCAGCAGACTACAGACAGGGTTCTACGAGCAGTACTTC.

This chain joins TRBV10-3 and TRBJ2-7, with TRBD2 identical over 7 bases. The V gene end was trimmed by 5 bases and the J gene end by 3 bases; junction bases not matched to a gene: 4. CDR1 is ENHRY and CDR2 is SYGVKD in the germline V gene. The CDR3 totals 13 residues. The CDR3 spells CAISQSGIYEQYF. The CDR3 nucleotides are TGTGCCATCAGTCAGAGCGGGATCTACGAGCAGTACTTC.

Concerning this clone: At one end, the junction sequence differs from germline, possibly due to a read error. V is TRBV2 and J is TRBJ1-5; D is undetermined. CDR1 is SNHLY and CDR2 is FYNNEI in the germline V gene. The CDR3 has 13 residues. CDR3 DNA sequence: TGTGCCAGCAGTGGGAGCGTCAATCTGCCCCAGCATTTT. Translating it yields CASSGSVNLPQHF.

This clone has a handful of counts. The rearrangement uses TRBV7-7 and TRBJ2-2; possibly TRBD1 or TRBD2 for D (6 bases each). Germline lookup yields CDR1 SSHAT and CDR2 FNYEAQ (reference sequence). V lost 5 bases, J lost 6 bases, and 16 bases lay in between. The CDR3 consists of 15 residues. CDR3 protein: CASSAGRGQAGELFF. The CDR3 DNA follows: TGTGCCAGCAGCGCCGGCCGGGGGCAGGCCGGGGAGCTGTTTTTT.

The CDR3 DNA reads TGTGCCAGCAGGTTACTAGCGGACTATGAGCAGTTCTTC. It codes for CASRLLADYEQFF. V usage is TRBV27 and J usage is TRBJ2-1, with 8 bases lining up with TRBD2. The CDR3 runs to 13 residues. V dropped 6 bases and J dropped 8; count of bases not matched to a gene: 6. Germline V gives CDR1 MNHEY, CDR2 SMNVEV (reference sequence).

The chain uses TRBV7-9 and TRBJ1-2; D gene ambiguous. With 2 bases removed from V and 1 base from J, the gap between germline ends came to 2 bases. Germline CDR1 reads SEHNR; CDR2 reads FQNEAQ (reference sequence). The CDR3 contains 12 residues. CDR3 amino acids: CASSLINYGYTF. The DNA of the CDR3 is TGTGCCAGCAGCTTAATTAACTATGGCTACACCTTC.

The chain recombines TRBV2 with TRBJ2-2; TRBD2 might be the D (5 bases). This CDR3 spans 14 amino acids. Trimming removed 0 bases from V and 6 bases from J, with 8 bases in between. Looked up from germline, CDR1 is SNHLY and CDR2 is FYNNEI. CDR3 in DNA: TGTGCCAGCAGTGAAGCAGAGGAGGCCGGGGAGCTGTTTTTT. This codes for CASSEAEEAGELFF.

There are a few counts of this clone. J is TRBJ2-3 and V is TRBV6-5; no clear D gene. With 5 bases removed from V and 0 bases from J, the gap between germline ends came to 12 bases. Germline V gives CDR1 MNHEY, CDR2 SVGAGI. The CDR3 contains 15 residues. Here the CDR3 DNA reads TGTGCCAGCAGTCAGTTTGCGCCTAGCACAGATACGCAGTATTTT. Translating gives CASSQFAPSTDTQYF.

V usage is TRBV27 and J usage is TRBJ2-5; 14 nucleotides line up with TRBD2. The CDR3 is 24 residues long. CDR1 is MNHEY and CDR2 is SMNVEV in the germline V gene (reference sequence). J was trimmed by 3 bases and V by 4 bases; bases with no gene match: 28. In nucleotides, the CDR3 is TGTGCCAGCAGTTCGGTATCGGAAGGGGACCCTACTTCGACTAGCGGGGGGGTGGAAGAGACCCAGTACTTC. Translated, it gives CASSSVSEGDPTSTSGGVEETQYF.

The chain recombines TRBV13 with TRBJ1-2; D remains ambiguous. The germline CDR1 and CDR2 sequences are PRHDT and FYEKMQ (reference sequence). This CDR3 is built from 15 residues. V shed 0 bases and J shed 0 bases, with 8 bases lying between them. The CDR3 region has the DNA TGTGCCAGCAGCTTAGGTGGCAGGCCTAACTATGGCTACACCTTC. As protein: CASSLGGRPNYGYTF.

The gene calls are TRBV6-5 and TRBJ1-1; perhaps TRBD1 as D (5 bases). The V end was cut by 6 bases, the J end by 5 bases, with 13 bases between. CDR3 length: 13 residues. The germline gives CDR1 MNHEY, CDR2 SVGAGI. The CDR3 sequence: CASRVIGGTEAFF. The CDR3, as DNA: TGTGCCAGCAGAGTAATCGGGGGAACTGAAGCTTTCTTT.

This chain uses TRBV9 with TRBJ1-4, with 7 bases lining up with TRBD1. The ends lost 3 bases at V and 7 bases at J; junction bases unmatched: 9. CDR1 SGDLS and CDR2 YYNGEE come from the germline V gene. This CDR3 has 15 amino acids. Written as DNA, the CDR3 is TGTGCCAGCAGCGCCAAGGGGGCGCGGGGTGAAAAACTGTTTTTT. It yields the protein CASSAKGARGEKLFF.

This clone was counted only a few times. The chain uses TRBV5-6 and TRBJ1-2, with 12 bases that match TRBD1. Germline trimming cut 3 bases from V and 7 bases from J; bases unmatched to any gene: 7. Germline V gives CDR1 SGHDT, CDR2 YYEEEE. The CDR3 consists of 15 residues. The CDR3 nucleotides read TGTGCCAGCAGCTGGGGGACAGGGGGCGCGGGTGGCTACACCTTC. This encodes CASSWGTGGAGGYTF.